A selection of T cell receptor beta chains follows, all from one sample in a study of chemoradiotherapy in HPV16-positive cancers. Sequencing used immunoSEQ multiplex PCR; TCRdb keeps in-frame clones, though not all of them. The profile shows about 8,800 clones, approximately 66% of them singletons. The specimen was tumor tissue, collected from a patient who underwent chemoradiotherapy. These receptors all come from a human donor with HPV-associated anogenital cancer. CDR3s include the opening cysteine and the closing phenylalanine or tryptophan. D genes are given only for firm matches. Not every row has a clone size; where given, it reads once, few, many or a size class.

J gene,D gene,V gene,clone size,CDR3 protein,CDR3 DNA
TRBJ2-1,-,TRBV9,-,CASSVGPDSYNEQFF,TGTGCCAGCAGCGTAGGGCCGGACTCCTACAATGAGCAGTTCTTC
TRBJ2-1,-,TRBV4-1,once,CASSQAPGGFDEQFF,TGCGCCAGCAGCCAAGCTCCCGGGGGCTTCGATGAGCAGTTCTTC
TRBJ2-7,-,TRBV29-1,-,CSVSPGISYEQYF,TGCAGCGTTAGCCCCGGGATCTCCTACGAGCAGTACTTC
TRBJ1-5,-,TRBV7-6,-,CASSLERSGQPQHF,TGTGCCAGCAGCTTAGAGAGGTCGGGTCAGCCCCAGCATTTT
TRBJ2-2,-,TRBV6-1,-,CASRVDGTGELFF,TGTGCCAGCAGAGTGGATGGCACCGGGGAGCTGTTTTTT
TRBJ1-1,TRBD1,TRBV5-1,large,CASSNGQGATEAFF,TGCGCCAGCAGCAATGGACAGGGGGCGACTGAAGCTTTCTTT
TRBJ1-3,-,TRBV7-6,-,CASSLGGSGNTIYF,TGTGCCAGCAGCTTGGGAGGGTCTGGAAACACCATATATTTT